This T cell receptor (beta chain) comes out of a study of blood T cells in healthy people across ages (dated by TCRdb to between 2014 and 2016). At the level of the whole study: In model experiments, roughly one uniquely barcoded TCR beta cDNA molecule per two T cells was captured by template switching. To avoid experimental bias, donors of different ages were spread randomly across the sequencing lanes. Age-related changes in TCR beta repertoire diversity were measured in the study by deep sequencing normalized with unique cDNA molecular identifiers. Four age groups were formed from the donors: young (average approximately 15 years), middle-aged (just under 40), aged (under 70) and long-lived (around 82). Using the same blood draw, the study looked at two additional independent replicas of 1 million unique cDNA reads for two donors, one aged 18 to 30 and the other aged 80 or older. Study-wide findings and limitations: A strong correlation was found between observed TCR beta diversity and the percentage of naive T cells measured by flow cytometry. Observed TCR beta diversity per million T cells fell roughly linearly with age, and a significant reduction was already apparent by age around 36. Estimates of total diversity based on one million sequenced T cells were regarded as lower bounds and as underestimates. The CMV infection status of donors was not known, potentially confounding age-related changes in expanded clonotypes. Bulk unsorted PBMC profiling prevented conclusive comparison of naive and antigen-experienced compartments. Compared with the aged group, the long-lived group had more naive CD4+ T cells, fewer expanded clones and increased TCR diversity, suggesting age selection.

The protocol used for the library was 5' RACE. Sequencer: Illumina HiSeq 2500. A second PCR of about 7 to 12 cycles was run with a J-beta primer mix and a sample-barcoded 5' primer. A template-switch 5' adaptor carrying 12 random nucleotides introduced a unique molecular identifier onto each TCR beta cDNA molecule. At least 2.5 million CDR3-containing paired-end reads were obtained from each sample. First-strand cDNA was synthesized from all RNA with the Mint cDNA synthesis kit, primed by a TRBC-specific oligonucleotide. All cDNA was treated with uracil-DNA glycosylase and then went through a first 18-cycle PCR with the universal primers M1SS and BC2_uni_R. In the authors' own workflow: Each sample was normalized by randomly selecting 1 million high-quality reads, each carrying a distinct molecular identifier. Reads sharing molecular identifiers were discarded rather than binned into consensus sequences. MiTCR, with a Q25 quality threshold and the strictest error-elimination algorithm, was used for CDR3 identification, clonotype clustering and error correction. A nonparametric unseen species model with Euler transformation was used to estimate lower-bound total TCR beta diversity. TCRdb reworked the public reads: Q25 trimming with fastp, MiXCR clone assembly, productive beta chains retained. Rows merge per CDR3 protein into single entries with the most common DNA and genes. What appears here as the V and J calls and clone size reflects TCRdb's work, not the paper's. The sample contains 650,000 to 950,000 distinct CDR3 sequences, approximately 44% of them found a single time. Approximately 19% of the sample is held by the ten biggest clonotypes.

For this clonotype: What this receptor recognizes is not known. One base away lies a much larger clone, so this may be a sequencing read error.

The 39 donors, aged 6 to 90 years, were systemically healthy Caucasian individuals from Russia. Each donor gave about 9.7 milliliters of peripheral blood, drawn into EDTA-treated Vacutainer tubes. Ficoll-Paque density-gradient centrifugation was used to isolate PBMCs, with at least 7 million per sample. Trizol reagent was used to extract total RNA from PBMCs, with at least 6 micrograms per sample. For every donor, flow cytometry on a PBMC aliquot measured the percentage of naive CD45RAhigh/CD27high T cells. The source of this sequence is a man in his sixties in good health. The sequenced sample consisted of blood.

The CDR3 protein sequence reads: CASSSSRPGQGAYEQYF. The DNA is TGTGCCAGCAGCTCCAGCCGACCGGGACAGGGGGCCTACGAGCAGTACTTC. The chain is made from TRBV7-8 and TRBJ2-7; TRBD1 agrees with 11 junctional bases. From its cysteine to its phenylalanine, the CDR3 spans 17 amino acids. The only DNA kept is the CDR3, 51 bases in frame from the first base. Germline trimming amounts to 4 bases on V and 2 bases on J, with 10 as the count of junction bases outside the gene matches. CDR1 is given as SGHVS and CDR2 as FQNEAQ, both from the germline V gene. Reference TRBV7-8 and TRBJ2-7 genes cover what lies past the CDR3, so the full variable domain is GAGVSQSPRYKVAKRGQDVALRCDPISGHVSLFWYQQALGQGPEFLTYFQNEAQLDKSGLPSDRFFAERPEGSVSTLKIQRTQQEDSAVYLCASSSSRPGQGAYEQYFGPGTRLTVT.